The 16 T cell receptor beta chains given below trace back to one sample, sequenced in a study of T cells in localized non-small cell lung cancer. The assay was immunoSEQ multiplex PCR, and TCRdb's table has in-frame clones only and misses some. The sample includes around 1,900 clones, around 27% of them seen just once. Here the sequenced sample was normal lung tissue next to the tumor, taken before any cancer treatment. The source is a female donor aged 60 or older with stage I lung adenocarcinoma.

By its share, this clone is medium-sized. The chain has TRBV11-3 and TRBJ2-5, with TRBD1 identical over 7 bases. J gave up 2 bases and V 3 bases, and 6 bases lay outside the gene matches. The CDR3 runs 15 residues. Looked up from germline, CDR1 is SGHNT and CDR2 is YENEEA. The CDR3 DNA sequence: TGTGCCAGCAGCTTGCTTCAGGGGGTTCAAGAGACCCAGTACTTC. Its protein product is CASSLLQGVQETQYF.

This clone occurred a few times. V is TRBV28 and J is TRBJ1-1; possibly TRBD1 for D (6 bases). From germline, CDR1 is MDHEN and CDR2 SYDVKM. This CDR3 comprises 14 residues. Trimming removed 5 bases at V and 0 bases at J, with 10 bases between. CDR3 region: CASSPGTMNTEAFF. In nucleotides, the CDR3 is TGTGCCAGCAGTCCCGGGACAATGAACACTGAAGCTTTCTTT.

This clone was found a few times. The CDR3 bases are TGTGCCAGCAGTGACTGGGGACGGGGGCTCCTTTACTTC. Translated, it gives CASSDWGRGLLYF. V gene TRBV6-8 combines with J gene TRBJ2-5; tentatively, D is TRBD1 or TRBD2 (6 bases each). The CDR3 has 13 amino acids. V gave up 5 bases and J gave up 14 bases, with 21 bases separating them. CDR1 is MNHGY, CDR2 SAAAGT, per germline.

This rearrangement joins TRBV25-1 to TRBJ1-3; 7 nucleotides match TRBD1. Germline V gene sequence: CDR1 MGHDK, CDR2 SYGVNS. The ends lost 6 bases at V and 0 bases at J; junction bases unmatched: 5. This CDR3 region has 15 residues. The DNA of the CDR3 is TGTGCCAGCAGCCCTACAGGGGCCTCTGGAAACACCATATATTTT. It codes for CASSPTGASGNTIYF.

The J gene is TRBJ2-5, the V gene TRBV19, with TRBD1 as a possible D gene (5 bases). V lost 3 bases and J 0 bases, leaving 11 bases between the germline ends. The CDR3 extends over 15 amino acids. CDR1 and CDR2 from the germline V gene are LNHDA and SQIVND (reference sequence). CDR3 in DNA: TGTGCCAGTAGTATTGGGGCAGGGTACCAAGAGACCCAGTACTTC. Translating gives CASSIGAGYQETQYF.

This clone was detected a few times. The V gene is TRBV1, the J gene TRBJ2-1; the table's D call TRBD1 went unverified against the DNA. TRBV1 represents a pseudogene. The CDR3 is 13 amino acids. CDR3 amino acids: CASSPQGGYEQFF. DNA for the CDR3: TGCGCCAGCAGCCCCCAGGGTGGGTATGAGCAGTTCTTC.

V usage is TRBV14 and J usage is TRBJ2-1, with 9 bases lining up with TRBD2. Germline V gene lookup returns CDR1 SGHDN and CDR2 FVKESK. The junction had 4 bases not matched to a gene; V was cut back by 3 bases and J by 4 bases. The CDR3 spans 15 residues. Here the CDR3 DNA reads TGTGCCAGCAGCCACAGTAGCGGGAGTTACAATGAGCAGTTCTTC. Translated: CASSHSSGSYNEQFF. The whole variable domain, remainder taken from reference TRBV14 and TRBJ2-1, is EAGVTQFPSHSVIEKGQTVTLRCDPISGHDNLYWYRRVMGKEIKFLLHFVKESKQDESGMPNNRFLAERTGGTYSTLKVQPAELEDSGVYFCASSHSSGSYNEQFFGPGTRLTVL.

This clone is medium-sized by share. V and J are TRBV7-1 and TRBJ1-5, with a tentative D call TRBD1 (6 bases). TRBV7-1 carries the ORF label, with uncertain function. V was shortened by 3 bases and J by 5 bases, with 8 bases between the two germline ends. The CDR3 runs to 13 residues. CDR3 amino acids: CASSSDRHQPQHF. In DNA, the CDR3 is TGTGCCAGCAGCTCCGACAGGCATCAGCCCCAGCATTTT.

This clone was seen more than once but under ten times. The chain links TRBV9 to TRBJ2-7; 8 positions match TRBD1. The CDR3 contains 15 residues. Trimming removed 0 bases from V and 2 bases from J; junction bases left unmatched: 4. The germline gives CDR1 SGDLS, CDR2 YYNGEE. The CDR3 nucleotides read TGTGCCAGCAGCGTAGCTCCGACAGGGGCCTACGAGCAGTACTTC. It translates to CASSVAPTGAYEQYF.

The chain links TRBV6-8 to TRBJ1-5, with D uncertain. This CDR3 has 14 residues. The germline CDR1 and CDR2 sequences are MNHGY and SAAAGT. Trimming left V 5 bases short and J 2 bases short, with 10 bases between. The CDR3 loop is CASSVGSGNQPQHF. DNA for the CDR3: TGTGCCAGCAGTGTAGGAAGCGGCAATCAGCCCCAGCATTTT.

This clone was seen more than once but under ten times. V is TRBV6-7 and J is TRBJ2-1, with 7 bases aligning to TRBD2. TRBV6-7 is treated as an ORF (open reading frame) with a function not yet certain. CDR3 length equals 18 residues. V was clipped by 2 bases and J by 7 bases; unmatched bases: 17. CDR3 sequence reads: CASSYISPLGGMGNEQFF. The CDR3 region has the DNA TGTGCCAGCAGTTACATCTCCCCTCTGGGGGGGATGGGAAATGAGCAGTTCTTC.

The V call is TRBV11-3, the J call TRBJ1-4; TRBD1 aligns across 7 bases. The CDR3 length is 15 residues. The junction had 7 bases not matched to a gene; V was cut back by 5 bases and J by 4 bases. The germline gives CDR1 SGHNT, CDR2 YENEEA. The CDR3 region is CASSVRGQYNEKLFF. In DNA, the CDR3 is TGTGCCAGCAGCGTAAGGGGGCAGTATAATGAAAAACTGTTTTTT.

V and J are TRBV5-1 and TRBJ2-7, with D perhaps TRBD1 (6 bases). The ends were cut back, 5 bases at V and 2 bases at J, with 17 bases in the middle. This CDR3 region has 15 residues. The germline gives CDR1 SGHRS, CDR2 YFSETQ. CDR3 amino acids: CASRLAGTPTYEQYF. CDR3 in DNA: TGCGCCAGCAGACTGGCCGGGACACCCACCTACGAGCAGTACTTC.

This clone is termed medium-sized. This chain links TRBV10-3 with TRBJ1-5; D not certain. CDR1 is ENHRY, CDR2 SYGVKD, per germline. CDR3 length: 15 amino acids. With 2 bases removed from V and 0 bases from J, the gap between germline ends came to 8 bases. The CDR3 is CAISEGRNSNQPQHF. For the CDR3, the DNA is TGTGCCATCAGTGAGGGGAGGAATAGCAATCAGCCCCAGCATTTT.

This rearrangement joins TRBV6-8 to TRBJ1-5; possible D gene TRBD1, 5 bases. With 6 bases removed from V and 0 bases from J, the gap between germline ends came to 12 bases. The CDR3 length is 15 residues. CDR1 is MNHGY, CDR2 SAAAGT, per germline. CDR3 protein: CASRPGRNSNQPQHF. The CDR3 DNA follows: TGTGCCAGCAGGCCGGGACGGAATAGCAATCAGCCCCAGCATTTT.

Relative to its sample, this clone is large. This rearrangement joins TRBV11-3 to TRBJ1-4, with 12 bases aligning to TRBD1. Looked up from germline, CDR1 is SGHNT and CDR2 is YENEEA. V shed 3 bases and J 10 bases; nucleotides not matched to a gene: 6. The length of the CDR3 is 15 residues. Here the CDR3 DNA reads TGTGCCAGCAGCTTGGCGGGACAGGGGGCAGGAAAACTGTTTTTT. Its translation: CASSLAGQGAGKLFF. The full variable domain, completed using reference TRBV11-3 and TRBJ1-4, is EAGVVQSPRYKIIEKKQPVAFWCNPISGHNTLYWYLQNLGQGPELLIRYENEEAVDDSQLPKDRFSAERLKGVDSTLKIQPAELGDSAVYLCASSLAGQGAGKLFFGSGTQLSVL.